This section outlines one T cell receptor beta chain sequence together with its context. The data were obtained in a study of blood T cell repertoires in COVID-19. In the study overall: T cells, B-cell-depleted T cells, or PBMCs supplied cDNA or gDNA.

The assay was immunoSEQ multiplex PCR, and TCRdb's table has in-frame clones only and misses some. This repertoire shows around 290,000 clones, roughly 92% found once; its top ten account for 2.2%. V shed 1 base and J shed 2 bases, with 13 bases lying between them. This CDR3 region has 16 residues. Germline V lookup: CDR1 LNHNV, CDR2 YYDKDF (reference sequence). This rearrangement joins TRBV15 to TRBJ2-3, with D maybe TRBD1 (5 bases). Sample: peripheral blood. The sequence was obtained from a woman aged 30 to 39 with COVID-19, enrolled during active disease. CDR3 amino acids: CATSRVKGFNTDTQYF. Written as DNA, the CDR3 is TGTGCCACCAGCAGAGTAAAGGGGTTTAACACAGATACGCAGTATTTT.